A selection of T cell receptor beta chains follows, all from one sample in a study of blood T cells in healthy people across ages. TCRdb re-called the 5' RACE reads through MiXCR, storing one row per CDR3 protein. The table shows approximately 580,000 distinct CDR3 sequences, with less than 25% occurring only once. The same sample was also used in a study of T cells of mothers and their children.

What was sequenced was blood. These receptor sequences come from a boy aged 10-17 years in good health. Each CDR3 is given with its conserved first and last residue. The D gene is left open where the match is weak. The size of a clone is reported for some rows only, either as once, few or many, or as a class for expanded clones.

clone size	V gene	J gene	D gene	CDR3 DNA	CDR3 protein
few	TRBV7-9	TRBJ2-7	.	TGTGCCAGCAGCTTAGAGTCTCACTACGAGCAGTACTTC	CASSLESHYEQYF
.	TRBV4-3	TRBJ1-2	.	TGCGCCAGCAGCCAAGATTTGTCCCCCGGGACTCGCGCGGGATCAGGCTACACCTTC	CASSQDLSPGTRAGSGYTF
few	TRBV7-2	TRBJ2-7	TRBD2	TGTGCCAGCAGCCCTAGAGGCACTAGCGGCACCTACGAGCAGTACTTC	CASSPRGTSGTYEQYF
.	TRBV5-1	TRBJ1-2	.	TGCGCCAGCAGCACCGGGGAAGCAGCTAACTATGGCTACACCTTC	CASSTGEAANYGYTF
few	TRBV5-1	TRBJ2-7	.	TGCGCCAGCAGCTTGGACAAACGGGGCCACTCCTACGAGCAGTACTTC	CASSLDKRGHSYEQYF
.	TRBV7-2	TRBJ2-2	.	TGTGCCAGCAGCCCCGATAGGAGCACCGGGGAGCTGTTTTTT	CASSPDRSTGELFF
.	TRBV30	TRBJ2-3	.	TGTGCCTGGAGCGACCCCGGGACCACGCAGTATTTT	CAWSDPGTTQYF
few	TRBV6-1	TRBJ1-4	TRBD1	TGTGCCAGCAGTGGCGACAGGGGCACTAATGAAAAACTGTTTTTT	CASSGDRGTNEKLFF
.	TRBV19	TRBJ1-2	.	TGTGCCAGTAGTATAGGAAAGGGGATTGACTATGGCTACACCTTC	CASSIGKGIDYGYTF
.	TRBV20-1	TRBJ2-3	.	TGCAGTGCTAGAGTTCCGACTAGTACCGCGCCTGTCTTT	CSARVPTSTAPVF
few	TRBV20-1	TRBJ2-5	.	TGCAGTGCTTTACCCCGACCCCGGGACGTGGGGCAAGAGACCCAGTACTTC	CSALPRPRDVGQETQYF
few	TRBV7-2	TRBJ2-3	.	TGTGCCAGCAGCTTAGTTGGCGGCCACACAGATACGCAGTATTTT	CASSLVGGHTDTQYF
.	TRBV5-5	TRBJ2-2	.	TGTGCCAGCAGAAGACATGCAGGGCAGCACACCGGGGAGCTGTTTTTT	CASRRHAGQHTGELFF
few	TRBV4-1	TRBJ2-7	TRBD1	TGCGCCAGCAGCCAAGAAGCTGGGACAGGGAGCTCCTACGAGCAGTACTTC	CASSQEAGTGSSYEQYF
many	TRBV20-1	TRBJ2-5	TRBD2	TGCAGTGCTTTCCCGGGGGGGCACCAAGAGACCCAGTACTTC	CSAFPGGHQETQYF
many	TRBV6-4	TRBJ2-3	TRBD2	TGTGCCACCCGGCGACTAGCGGGAACGGCAGATACGCAGTATTTT	CATRRLAGTADTQYF
.	TRBV2	TRBJ2-5	TRBD2	TGTGCCAGCAGTGATTTTGGCCTGGGACTAGCGGTTCTCCAGTACTTC	CASSDFGLGLAVLQYF
.	TRBV20-1	TRBJ1-2	.	TGCAGTGCTAGAGATGGTCCCGGCTATGGCTACACCTTC	CSARDGPGYGYTF
.	TRBV20-1	TRBJ1-5	.	TGCAGTGCTAGGACAGGAGGCAATCAGCCCCAGCATTTT	CSARTGGNQPQHF
few	TRBV13	TRBJ2-3	TRBD2	TGTGCCAGCAGCTTAAGCGGGGGGCCAACCATCACAGATACGCAGTATTTT	CASSLSGGPTITDTQYF
many	TRBV20-1	TRBJ2-3	.	TGCAGTGCTAGAGATCAGGCGGATACGCAGTATTTT	CSARDQADTQYF
many	TRBV9	TRBJ2-5	TRBD1	TGTGCCAGCAGTCTCGACAGGGGCCAAGAGACCCAGTACTTC	CASSLDRGQETQYF
once	TRBV11-3	TRBJ2-2	.	TGTGCCAGCAGCTTAGTTTACCGGGAGTGGAACACCGGGGAGCTGTTTTTT	CASSLVYREWNTGELFF
.	TRBV5-1	TRBJ2-1	TRBD1	TGCGCCAGCAGCGTTGACAGGGGGAATTACAATGAGCAGTTCTTC	CASSVDRGNYNEQFF
many	TRBV6-2/TRBV6-3	TRBJ2-6	.	TGTGCCAGCAGTCCGGACGGCTCTGGGGCCAACGTCCTGACTTTC	CASSPDGSGANVLTF
.	TRBV20-1	TRBJ2-7	.	TGCAGTGCTCTCGGGTACGAGCAGTACTTC	CSALGYEQYF
.	TRBV27	TRBJ2-3	.	TGTGCCAGCAGGGGATACAGGGATACGCAGTATTTT	CASRGYRDTQYF
few	TRBV7-2	TRBJ2-5	.	TGTGCCAGCAGCTTAGGATGGGTCGGGGGACAATACTTC	CASSLGWVGGQYF
.	TRBV10-3	TRBJ2-5	.	TGTGCCATCAGTGAGCCTAAAGAGACCCAGTACTTC	CAISEPKETQYF
.	TRBV5-1	TRBJ2-1	.	TGCGCCAGCGCCCTTGATGTAGGTGAGCAGTTCTTC	CASALDVGEQFF
.	TRBV4-3	TRBJ1-2	.	TGCGCCAGCAGCCAAGATAATGAGGGAGGCTACACCTTC	CASSQDNEGGYTF
few	TRBV18	TRBJ1-6	TRBD1	TGTGCCAGCTCACCCGACAGGGGTGCTTCACCCCTCCACTTT	CASSPDRGASPLHF
.	TRBV28	TRBJ1-2	.	TGTGCCAGCAGCTGGGGTCATGGCTACACCTTC	CASSWGHGYTF
few	TRBV4-2	TRBJ2-7	.	TGTGCCAGCAGCCAAGATTGGGAAACCTACGAGCAGTACTTC	CASSQDWETYEQYF
.	TRBV6-5	TRBJ1-5	.	TGTGCCAGCAGTTACTCACGGTGGGCGCGCGGCAATCAGCCCCAGCATTTT	CASSYSRWARGNQPQHF
.	TRBV20-1	TRBJ2-7	TRBD2	TGCAGTGCTTCCCCGACTAGCGGGATCTCCTACGAGCAGTACTTC	CSASPTSGISYEQYF
.	TRBV27	TRBJ1-2	TRBD1	TGTGCCAGCAGAAAGGGAGGACAGGATTACTATGGCTACACCTTC	CASRKGGQDYYGYTF
.	TRBV28	TRBJ2-7	.	TGTGCCAGCAGTTTGGGACGGAACGAGCAGTACTTC	CASSLGRNEQYF
few	TRBV20-1	TRBJ1-1	.	TGCAGTGCGAGTCGATCGATGCAAACTGAAGCTTTCTTT	CSASRSMQTEAFF
.	TRBV3-1	TRBJ2-7	TRBD1	TGTGCCAGCAGCCCGCCGGGAACAGGGGACTACGAGCAGTACTTC	CASSPPGTGDYEQYF
.	TRBV20-1	TRBJ2-5	TRBD2	TGCAGTGCCCAACCCCCGCTAGCGGGGGGACAAGAGACCCAGTACTTC	CSAQPPLAGGQETQYF